This T cell receptor beta chain appears in the sequencing data of a study of response to subunit inactivated influenza vaccine (dated 2018 in TCRdb). Regarding the complete study: To follow how T cells responded to a trivalent subunit inactivated influenza vaccine, the researchers relied on deep quantitative profiling of the T cell receptor repertoire.

This clonotype was detected only a few times. The antigen this receptor binds is unknown. No base-level quality is on record; no much larger clone is a single base apart. Results the study describes overall, beyond this receptor: The authors suggested that each seasonal influenza vaccination may recruit only a limited number of new T cells.

Library prep was done by RT-PCR. This sample was sequenced with an Illumina HiSeq 2500. The public reads were quality trimmed at Q25 with fastp and then assembled into clones with MiXCR by TCRdb, keeping productive beta chains. Rows with one shared CDR3 protein collapse into an entry with the most common genes and DNA. Here the sample has 590,000 or so distinct CDR3 sequences; about 15% occur a single time. Clones ranked in the top ten supply about 7.4% of the sample. Looking up the germline V gene (reference sequence) yields CDR1 LGHDT and CDR2 YNNKEL. Taken from cysteine to phenylalanine, the CDR3 has 14 residues. This entry keeps only the CDR3 DNA: 42 bases, framed from base 1. The V end loses 0 bases and the J end loses 11 bases, and a stretch of 16 bases separates them.

Recombination connected TRBV3-1 to TRBJ1-1, with an unclear D gene assignment. Sequenced material: PBMCs from blood, taken 14 days before vaccination. The TCR sequence derives from a man aged 50-59 years who received an inactivated influenza vaccine. Donor details come from another sample of the same person, matched by shared clones. The nucleotide sequence reads TGTGCCAGCAGCCAAGACGGTGGCCGAGGGTGGGCTTTCTTT. It is translated as CASSQDGGRGWAFF.